The 3 T cell receptor beta chains presented below share a single source sample, sequenced in a study of T cell repertoires in cytomegalovirus infection. Each CDR3 protein is one row after TCRdb ran MiXCR on the reads. This table has about 320,000 distinct CDR3 sequences, 9.5% appearing once. The sample was PBMCs. The receptors were sampled from a human donor in good health (CMV status not recorded). Some clones in this sample may be carry-over from other donors' samples.

V usage is TRBV27 and J usage is TRBJ1-5, with 8 bases matching TRBD1. Germline values: CDR1 MNHEY, CDR2 SMNVEV (reference sequence). This CDR3 is built from 15 residues. V lost 8 bases to trimming and J lost 5 bases; unmatched junction nucleotides: 11. The CDR3 reads CASSIYQGADQPQHF. The CDR3 region has the DNA TGTGCCAGCTCCATCTACCAGGGGGCGGATCAGCCCCAGCATTTT.

Ten or more counts support this clonotype. The gene calls are TRBV12-3 or TRBV12-4 and TRBJ2-3; D is uncertain. The CDR3 sequence is 13 residues long. V was pared by 6 bases and J by 1 base, with 8 bases between. The CDR3: CASRSRGTDTQYF. The CDR3 DNA sequence: TGTGCCAGCAGATCAAGGGGCACAGATACGCAGTATTTT.

V and J are TRBV28 and TRBJ2-4; the match to TRBD2 covers 7 bases. This CDR3 has 14 residues. The V gene's germline CDR1 is MDHEN and CDR2 SYDVKM. V lost 5 bases, J lost 7 bases, and 8 bases stayed unmatched. In nucleotides, the CDR3 is TGTGCCAGCAGTCAAGCATTGGGGGGGAACATTCAGTACTTC. Amino acids: CASSQALGGNIQYF.